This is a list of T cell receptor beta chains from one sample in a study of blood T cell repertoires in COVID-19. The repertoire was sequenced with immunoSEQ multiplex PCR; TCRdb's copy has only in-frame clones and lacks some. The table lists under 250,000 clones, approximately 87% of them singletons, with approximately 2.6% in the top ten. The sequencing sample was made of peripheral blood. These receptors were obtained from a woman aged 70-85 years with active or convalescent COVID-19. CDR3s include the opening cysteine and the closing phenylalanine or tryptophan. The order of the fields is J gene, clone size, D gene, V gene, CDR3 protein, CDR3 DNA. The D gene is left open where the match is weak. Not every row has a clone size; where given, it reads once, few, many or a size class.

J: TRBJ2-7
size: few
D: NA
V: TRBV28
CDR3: CASTDNSYEQYF
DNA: TGTGCCAGCACGGACAACTCCTACGAGCAGTACTTC

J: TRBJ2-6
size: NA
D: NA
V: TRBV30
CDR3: CAWSPGSGANVLTF
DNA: TGTGCCTGGAGCCCGGGGTCTGGGGCCAACGTCCTGACTTTC

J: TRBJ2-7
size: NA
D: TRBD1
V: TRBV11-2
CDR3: CASSSWAPQGGRYEQYF
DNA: TGTGCCAGCAGCTCGTGGGCCCCACAGGGGGGACGATACGAGCAGTACTTC

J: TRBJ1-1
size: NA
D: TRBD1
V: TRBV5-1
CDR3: CASSVGGQGAEAFF
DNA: TGCGCCAGCAGCGTAGGGGGACAGGGTGCTGAAGCTTTCTTT

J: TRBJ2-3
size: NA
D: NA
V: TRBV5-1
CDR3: CASSLVLATDTQYF
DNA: TGCGCCAGCAGCTTGGTATTAGCGACAGATACGCAGTATTTT

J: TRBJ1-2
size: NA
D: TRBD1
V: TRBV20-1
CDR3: CSASLSQFGQGIYGYTF
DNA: TGCAGTGCTAGTCTTTCCCAATTCGGACAGGGGATATATGGCTACACCTTC

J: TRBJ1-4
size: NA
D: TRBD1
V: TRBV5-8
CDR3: CASSLQGEKLFF
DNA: TGTGCCAGCAGCTTACAGGGGGAAAAACTGTTTTTT

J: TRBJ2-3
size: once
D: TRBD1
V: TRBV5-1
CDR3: CASTDRGGTDTQYF
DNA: TGCGCCAGCACTGACAGGGGGGGTACAGATACGCAGTATTTT

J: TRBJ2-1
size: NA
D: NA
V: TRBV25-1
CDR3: CASSESSDNEQFF
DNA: TGTGCCAGCAGTGAATCTAGTGATAATGAGCAGTTCTTC

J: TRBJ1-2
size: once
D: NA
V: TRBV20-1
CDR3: CSASPTGDYGYTF
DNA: TGCAGTGCCAGTCCCACAGGAGACTATGGCTACACCTTC

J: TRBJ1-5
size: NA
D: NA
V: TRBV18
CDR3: CASSPQGQDNQPQHF
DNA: TGTGCCAGCTCACCACAGGGACAAGACAATCAGCCCCAGCATTTT

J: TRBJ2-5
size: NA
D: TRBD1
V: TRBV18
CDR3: CASSPLRGQETQYF
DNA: TGTGCCAGCTCACCACTCAGGGGGCAAGAGACCCAGTACTTC

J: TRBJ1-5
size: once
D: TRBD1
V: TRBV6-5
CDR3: CASRRTGDQPQHF
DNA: TGTGCCAGCAGGAGGACAGGGGATCAGCCCCAGCATTTT

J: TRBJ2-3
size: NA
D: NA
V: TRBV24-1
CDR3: CATSVQGGTDTQYF
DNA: TGTGCCACCAGTGTTCAGGGAGGAACAGATACGCAGTATTTT

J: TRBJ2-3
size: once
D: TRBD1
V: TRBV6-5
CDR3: CASSKGQGTDTQYF
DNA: TGTGCCAGCAGCAAGGGACAGGGCACAGATACGCAGTATTTT

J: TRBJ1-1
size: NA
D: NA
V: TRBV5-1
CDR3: CASSHEGSMNTEAFF
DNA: TGCGCCAGCAGCCACGAGGGAAGCATGAACACTGAAGCTTTCTTT

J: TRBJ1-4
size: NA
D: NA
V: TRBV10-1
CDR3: CASSDTAGHEKLFF
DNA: TGCGCCAGCAGTGATACAGCAGGCCATGAAAAACTGTTTTTT

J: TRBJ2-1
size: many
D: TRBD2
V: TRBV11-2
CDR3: CASTSGMYNEQFF
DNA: TGTGCCAGCACCAGCGGGATGTACAATGAGCAGTTCTTC

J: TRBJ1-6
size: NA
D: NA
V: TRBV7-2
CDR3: CASSLPGGSYNSPLHF
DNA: TGTGCCAGCAGCTTACCGGGGGGCTCCTATAATTCACCCCTCCACTTT

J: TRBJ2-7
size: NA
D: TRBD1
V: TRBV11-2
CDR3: CASSVDRAHEQYF
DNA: TGTGCCAGCAGCGTCGACAGGGCGCACGAGCAGTACTTC

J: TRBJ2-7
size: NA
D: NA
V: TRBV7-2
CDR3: CASSLAGVRAIEQYF
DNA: TGTGCCAGCAGCTTAGCTGGTGTACGTGCTATAGAGCAGTACTTC

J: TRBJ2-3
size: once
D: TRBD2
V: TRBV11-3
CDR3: CASSSGLAGGQADTQYF
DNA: TGTGCCAGCAGCTCCGGACTAGCGGGGGGGCAGGCAGATACGCAGTATTTT

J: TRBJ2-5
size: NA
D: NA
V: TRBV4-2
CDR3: CASSQDWLGGSLETQYF
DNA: TGTGCCAGCAGCCAAGATTGGCTGGGCGGGTCGCTCGAGACCCAGTACTTC

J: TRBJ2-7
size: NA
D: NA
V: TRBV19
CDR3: CASSPFTGTHYEQYF
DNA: TGTGCCAGTAGCCCCTTCACCGGGACACACTACGAGCAGTACTTC

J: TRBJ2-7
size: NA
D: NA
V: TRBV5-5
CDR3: CASSFSRAGAGFYEQYF
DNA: TGTGCCAGCAGCTTTAGTAGGGCAGGGGCCGGTTTCTACGAGCAGTACTTC

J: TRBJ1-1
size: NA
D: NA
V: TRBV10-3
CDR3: CAIAKVQGRRTEAFF
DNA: TGTGCCATCGCCAAAGTCCAGGGGCGCAGGACTGAAGCTTTCTTT

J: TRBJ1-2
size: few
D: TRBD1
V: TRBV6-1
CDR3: CASSEGQGGGYGYTF
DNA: TGTGCCAGCAGTGAAGGACAGGGAGGTGGCTATGGCTACACCTTC

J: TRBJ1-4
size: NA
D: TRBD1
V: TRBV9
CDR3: CASSRFGTGATNEKLFF
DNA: TGTGCCAGCAGCCGATTCGGGACAGGCGCAACTAATGAAAAACTGTTTTTT

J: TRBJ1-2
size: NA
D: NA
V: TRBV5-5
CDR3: CASSLKPGANYGYTF
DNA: TGTGCCAGCAGCTTGAAGCCGGGAGCTAACTATGGCTACACCTTC

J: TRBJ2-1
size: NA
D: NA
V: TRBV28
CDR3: CASRVGLPNEQFF
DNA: TGTGCCAGCAGGGTGGGGCTCCCGAATGAGCAGTTCTTC

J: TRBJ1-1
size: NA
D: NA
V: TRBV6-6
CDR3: CASGGPNTEAFF
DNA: TGTGCCAGCGGGGGCCCGAACACTGAAGCTTTCTTT

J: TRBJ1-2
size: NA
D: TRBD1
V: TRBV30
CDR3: CAWMSRDRGNIYGYTF
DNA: TGTGCCTGGATGTCCCGGGACAGGGGAAATATTTATGGCTACACCTTC

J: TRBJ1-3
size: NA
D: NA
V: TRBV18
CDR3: CASSPVLGDGNTIYF
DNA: TGTGCCAGCTCACCGGTACTGGGAGATGGAAACACCATATATTTT

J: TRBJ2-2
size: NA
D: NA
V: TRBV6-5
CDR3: CASSILGDTGELFF
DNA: TGTGCCAGCAGTATCCTAGGAGACACCGGGGAGCTGTTTTTT

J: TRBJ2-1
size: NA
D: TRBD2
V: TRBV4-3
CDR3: CASSHIAGGSYNEQFF
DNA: TGCGCCAGCAGCCATATAGCGGGGGGTTCCTACAATGAGCAGTTCTTC

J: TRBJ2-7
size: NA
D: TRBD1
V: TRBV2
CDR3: CASVRQGDSYEQYF
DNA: TGTGCCAGCGTCCGTCAGGGGGACTCCTACGAGCAGTACTTC